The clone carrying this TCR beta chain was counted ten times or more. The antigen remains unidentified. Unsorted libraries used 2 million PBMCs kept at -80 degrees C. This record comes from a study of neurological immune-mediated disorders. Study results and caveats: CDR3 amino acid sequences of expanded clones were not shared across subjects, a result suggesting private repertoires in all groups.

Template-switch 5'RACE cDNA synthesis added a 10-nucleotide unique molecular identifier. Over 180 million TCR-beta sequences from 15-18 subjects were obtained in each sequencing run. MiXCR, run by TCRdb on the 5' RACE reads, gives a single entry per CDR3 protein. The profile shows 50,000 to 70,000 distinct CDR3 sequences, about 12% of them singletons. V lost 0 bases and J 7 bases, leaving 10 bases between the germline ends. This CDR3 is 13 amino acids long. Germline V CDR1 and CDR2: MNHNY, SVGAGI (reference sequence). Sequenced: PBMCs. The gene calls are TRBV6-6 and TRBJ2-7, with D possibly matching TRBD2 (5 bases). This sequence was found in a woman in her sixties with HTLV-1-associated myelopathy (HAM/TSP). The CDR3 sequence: CASSYSTWEEQYF. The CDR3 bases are TGTGCCAGCAGTTACTCGACTTGGGAGGAGCAGTACTTC.